A selection of T cell receptor beta chains follows, all from one sample in a study of blood T cell repertoires in COVID-19. Profiling relied on immunoSEQ multiplex PCR, and the TCRdb table lists in-frame clones only, not all of them. This repertoire shows about 73,000 clones, 70% to 80% found once; its top ten account for under 3%. Material for sequencing was peripheral blood. Every receptor here comes from a man aged 65 to 85 with COVID-19, enrolled during active disease. Both conserved end residues are part of each CDR3. The order of the fields is D gene, J gene, CDR3 length, V gene, CDR3 DNA, CDR3 protein. A D gene is named only where the DNA matches it firmly.

d_gene: TRBD1
j_gene: TRBJ1-6
len: 15
v_gene: TRBV11-2
CDR3nt: TGTGCCAGCAGCTTCGGACAGGGTCAGAATTCACCCCTCCACTTT
CDR3aa: CASSFGQGQNSPLHF

d_gene: .
j_gene: TRBJ1-5
len: 14
v_gene: TRBV28
CDR3nt: TGTGCCAGCAGTTTCGAATTGATCGGGCAGCCCCAGCATTTT
CDR3aa: CASSFELIGQPQHF

d_gene: .
j_gene: TRBJ1-1
len: 14
v_gene: TRBV10-3
CDR3nt: TGTGCCATCAGTGCCCGGGACATGAACACTGAAGCTTTCTTT
CDR3aa: CAISARDMNTEAFF

d_gene: .
j_gene: TRBJ2-1
len: 15
v_gene: TRBV7-3
CDR3nt: TGTGCCAGCAGCTTTAGCGCGAGCTCCTACAATGAGCAGTTCTTC
CDR3aa: CASSFSASSYNEQFF

d_gene: .
j_gene: TRBJ2-7
len: 12
v_gene: TRBV28
CDR3nt: TGTGCCAGCAGACGTCCCGCCGGCGAGCAGTACTTC
CDR3aa: CASRRPAGEQYF

d_gene: .
j_gene: TRBJ1-1
len: 15
v_gene: TRBV18
CDR3nt: TGTGCCAGCTCACCGGTTAGGACACAAAACACTGAAGCTTTCTTT
CDR3aa: CASSPVRTQNTEAFF

d_gene: .
j_gene: TRBJ2-5
len: 14
v_gene: TRBV7-2
CDR3nt: TGTGCCAGCAGCTTAATGAGGACAGAAGAGACCCAGTACTTC
CDR3aa: CASSLMRTEETQYF

d_gene: .
j_gene: TRBJ1-1
len: 13
v_gene: TRBV14
CDR3nt: TGTGCCAGCAGCCCCCAGGGATTCACTGAAGCTTTCTTT
CDR3aa: CASSPQGFTEAFF

d_gene: TRBD1
j_gene: TRBJ2-2
len: 18
v_gene: TRBV9
CDR3nt: TGTGCCAGCAGCGTAGCCGCAGGGGGATCACCGAACACCGGGGAGCTGTTTTTT
CDR3aa: CASSVAAGGSPNTGELFF

d_gene: .
j_gene: TRBJ1-1
len: 14
v_gene: TRBV27
CDR3nt: TGTGCCAGCAGTTTAGACAGTATGAACACTGAAGCTTTCTTT
CDR3aa: CASSLDSMNTEAFF

d_gene: .
j_gene: TRBJ2-4
len: 19
v_gene: TRBV6-6
CDR3nt: TGTGCCAGCAGTCCCGTCCGGGGTGGGTGGGGTTTAACCAAAAACATTCAGTACTTC
CDR3aa: CASSPVRGGWGLTKNIQYF

d_gene: .
j_gene: TRBJ1-2
len: 13
v_gene: TRBV28
CDR3nt: TGTGCCAGCAGTTTTAGGGGGAACTATGGCTACACCTTC
CDR3aa: CASSFRGNYGYTF

d_gene: .
j_gene: TRBJ1-1
len: 13
v_gene: TRBV4-1
CDR3nt: TGCGCCAGCAGCCAAGATACGGGTCCTGAAGCTTTCTTT
CDR3aa: CASSQDTGPEAFF